Presented here are 17 T cell receptor beta chains from one specimen sequenced in a study of blood T cells in healthy people across ages. For the second PCR, which ran for about 6 to 11 cycles, a sample-barcoded 5' primer and a J-beta primer mix were used. TCRdb reanalysed the 5' RACE reads using MiXCR and keeps one entry per CDR3 protein. The sample consists of about 780,000 distinct CDR3 sequences, around 45% of them appearing once. Sequencing input: blood. The receptors were sampled from a man aged 80 or over in good health.

CDR3 residues: CASRGAGEETQFF. Written as DNA, the CDR3 is TGTGCCAGCAGGGGGGCTGGTGAAGAGACCCAGTTCTTC. The chain joins TRBV6-5 to TRBJ2-1; TRBD1 is a possible D gene (6 bases). The CDR3 consists of 13 residues. Germline V gene data show CDR1 as MNHEY and CDR2 as SVGAGI. The V end lost 6 bases, the J end lost 13 bases, and 19 bases lay between the germline ends.

The table lists this clonotype with a few counts. The chain is built from TRBV5-3 and TRBJ2-7; 7 nucleotides line up with TRBD1. TRBV5-3 is placed among ORFs of uncertain function. This CDR3 contains 15 residues. V was pared by 4 bases and J by 3 bases, with 10 bases of the junction left unmatched. The CDR3 loop reads CARSGYRDSFYEQYF. In nucleotides, the CDR3 is TGTGCCAGAAGCGGTTACCGGGACAGTTTCTACGAGCAGTACTTC.

This clonotype was detected a few times. The chain combines TRBV28 with TRBJ1-5, with a possible D match to TRBD1 (6 bases). CDR1 is MDHEN, CDR2 SYDVKM, per germline. The CDR3 sequence is 16 residues long. Trimming shortened V by 6 bases and J by 7 bases, and 22 bases separated the two germline ends. The CDR3 DNA follows: TGTGCCAGCAGGCCCTCCAAACAGGGATTAGGACAGCCCCAGCATTTT. The encoded protein is CASRPSKQGLGQPQHF.

This clonotype was detected only a few times. The chain joins TRBV15 to TRBJ1-2, with 7 bases that match TRBD1. Germline values: CDR1 LNHNV, CDR2 YYDKDF (reference sequence). The V segment lost 2 bases and the J segment 7 bases; nucleotides outside the gene matches: 4. CDR3 length equals 13 residues. The CDR3, as DNA: TGTGCCACCAGCAGACAGGGGGTGGTTGGCTACACCTTC. Translated, it gives CATSRQGVVGYTF.

This clonotype was observed a few times. The genes are TRBV20-1 and TRBJ1-1; D may be TRBD1 (6 bases). Trimming left V 5 bases short and J 1 base short, with 11 bases between. The CDR3 contains 13 residues. Germline values: CDR1 DFQATT, CDR2 SNEGSKA (reference sequence). CDR3 sequence: CSALWTANTEAFF. DNA for the CDR3: TGCAGTGCTCTTTGGACAGCGAACACTGAAGCTTTCTTT.

The sample holds a few counts of this clonotype. The chain is built from TRBV14 and TRBJ2-7; 7 nucleotides match TRBD2. CDR1 SGHDN and CDR2 FVKESK come from the germline V gene. CDR3 length: 15 amino acids. Trimming took 6 bases from V and 3 from J; bases not matched to a gene: 11. CDR3: CASRAASSGNYEQYF. DNA for the CDR3: TGTGCCAGCAGGGCAGCATCTAGCGGAAACTACGAGCAGTACTTC.

The rearrangement uses TRBV6-5 and TRBJ2-5, with no clear D. CDR3 length: 13 residues. In germline, CDR1 is MNHEY, CDR2 SVGAGI. Trimming removed 7 bases at V and 2 bases at J, with 11 bases between. The CDR3 DNA sequence: TGTGCCAGCATGTCTGCGTTTCAAGAGACCCAGTACTTC. Translated: CASMSAFQETQYF.

The chain uses TRBV7-2 and TRBJ2-1; D unclear. Trimming left V 6 bases short and J 5 bases short, with 17 bases between. The CDR3 is 15 amino acids. Germline V CDR1 and CDR2: SGHTA, FQGNSA. As DNA, the CDR3 is TGTGCCAGCAGACAAGGTGCTCTCCCCGACAATGAGCAGTTCTTC. Protein product: CASRQGALPDNEQFF.

The CDR3 DNA sequence: TGCAGTGCTAGAGATTTTTTAACAGGGGGCGCGATGTACTTC. It yields the protein CSARDFLTGGAMYF. The chain couples TRBV20-1 to TRBJ2-4, with TRBD1 matching over 9 bases. After removal of 0 bases from V and 15 bases from J, the junction contained 12 bases not matched to a gene. This CDR3 spans 14 amino acids. Germline loops: CDR1 DFQATT, CDR2 SNEGSKA (reference sequence).

This clonotype has more than one count but fewer than ten. The V gene is TRBV20-1, the J gene TRBJ2-1, with D hard to call. The V gene lost 7 bases and the J gene lost 1 base, with 2 bases spanning the gap. Looked up from germline, CDR1 is DFQATT and CDR2 is SNEGSKA (reference sequence). The CDR3 length is 10 residues. The DNA of the CDR3 is TGCAGTGTATCCTACAATGAGCAGTTCTTC. As protein: CSVSYNEQFF.

The gene calls are TRBV20-1 and TRBJ1-5; 9 bases align to TRBD1. V trimming: 5 bases; J trimming: 5 bases; junction bases outside the gene matches: 7. Germline assignment: CDR1 DFQATT and CDR2 SNEGSKA (reference sequence). The CDR3 has 14 amino acids. The CDR3 nucleotides read TGCAGTGCTGCCCGGACAGGGGCCGATCAGCCCCAGCATTTT. It codes for CSAARTGADQPQHF.

The chain couples TRBV5-1 to TRBJ1-2, with 9 bases lining up with TRBD1. CDR3 size: 16 residues. Germline CDR1 is SGHRS and CDR2 is YFSETQ. V shed 1 base and J 4 bases; nucleotides not matched to a gene: 8. The CDR3 DNA is TGCGCCAGCAGCTTGCCGCGACAGGGGGATTTCTATGGCTACACCTTC. Encoded protein: CASSLPRQGDFYGYTF.

The chain employs TRBV10-3 and TRBJ2-1; TRBD2 agrees at 12 bases. With 8 bases clipped from V and 15 bases from J, the junction kept 20 bases outside the gene matches. This CDR3 spans 16 amino acids. Looked up from germline, CDR1 is ENHRY and CDR2 is SYGVKD. In DNA form, the CDR3 reads TGTGCCATCGGATCGACTAGCGGGAGCTCCTACAATAAGCGGTTCTTC. Protein: CAIGSTSGSSYNKRFF.

The table lists this clonotype with many counts. The V and J genes are TRBV29-1 and TRBJ2-3; TRBD2 matches 8 bases. The CDR3 spans 14 residues. V lost 2 bases, J lost 2 bases, and 3 bases stayed unmatched. The germline gives CDR1 SQVTM, CDR2 ANQGSEA. Here the CDR3 reads CSVESGGVTDTQYF. The CDR3 bases are TGCAGCGTTGAATCGGGGGGGGTCACAGATACGCAGTATTTT.

The sample holds a few counts of this clonotype. CDR3 protein: CSAEVGGGYNEQFF. CDR3 in DNA: TGCAGTGCCGAGGTGGGAGGAGGCTACAATGAGCAGTTCTTC. This chain uses TRBV20-1 with TRBJ2-1; possible D gene TRBD2, 6 bases. Trimming removed 6 bases from V and 3 bases from J, with 15 bases in between. The CDR3 covers 14 residues. Per germline, CDR1 DFQATT and CDR2 SNEGSKA (reference sequence).

V and J are TRBV2 and TRBJ2-3, with no clear D. The CDR3 length is 15 residues. The V end lost 2 bases, the J end lost 1 base, and 10 bases lay between the germline ends. Germline values: CDR1 SNHLY, CDR2 FYNNEI. The CDR3 DNA is TGTGCCAGCAGTGAAAAGGGCCTTGGCACAGATACGCAGTATTTT. Its translation: CASSEKGLGTDTQYF.

The chain uses TRBV12-3 or TRBV12-4 and TRBJ2-7, with D tentatively TRBD2 (5 bases). There are 13 residues in the CDR3. Trimming removed 5 bases at V and 3 bases at J, with 11 bases between. CDR3 sequence: CASSIRDLYEQYF. DNA of the CDR3: TGTGCCAGCAGTATCCGGGATCTCTACGAGCAGTACTTC.